The 11 T cell receptor beta chains below all came from one sample that was sequenced in a study of identical twins. TCRdb reprocessed the 5' RACE reads with MiXCR, giving one entry per CDR3 protein. The sample lists about 520,000 distinct CDR3 sequences, under 25% occurring once. These data were also reused for a study on T cells expressing NK-cell markers.

The sample taken for sequencing was CD4+ T cells sorted from blood. The receptor source for this set is a woman aged 18-29 years in good health.

The rearrangement joins TRBV6-2 or TRBV6-3 to TRBJ2-1; D is unresolved. Trimming removed 10 bases at V and 3 bases at J, with 16 bases between. Germline V gene lookup returns CDR1 MNHEY and CDR2 SVGEGT. The CDR3 consists of 14 residues. The CDR3 here is CATDDSSHYNEQFF. The DNA for the CDR3 is TGTGCCACCGACGATAGTTCCCACTACAATGAGCAGTTCTTC.

This clonotype was detected a few times. The V call is TRBV19, the J call TRBJ2-3; 10 bases are a match to TRBD2. This CDR3 contains 14 residues. Trimming cost V 7 bases and J 4 bases; bases outside gene matches: 5. Germline CDR1 reads LNHDA; CDR2 reads SQIVND (reference sequence). CDR3 sequence (DNA): TGTGCCAGTAACCAGCGGGGGGGCCCAGATACGCAGTATTTT. Translation: CASNQRGGPDTQYF.

Notes on this clonotype: Germline and junction disagree at one end, which may indicate a read error. V gene TRBV20-1 combines with J gene TRBJ2-2, with 7 bases aligning to TRBD2. CDR1 DFQATT and CDR2 SNEGSKA come from the germline V gene (reference sequence). The length of the CDR3 is 14 residues. The CDR3 loop is CSVRAARGTGELFF. As DNA, the CDR3 is TGCAGTGTTAGAGCTGCGCGGGGGACCGGGGAGCTGTTTTTT.

This CDR3 reads CASRTAGANVLTF. CDR3 sequence (DNA): TGTGCCAGCAGGACGGCTGGGGCCAACGTCCTGACTTTC. V usage is TRBV2 and J usage is TRBJ2-6; D remains unclear. Germline CDR1 SNHLY, CDR2 FYNNEI. V lost 6 bases and J 2 bases, leaving 5 bases between the germline ends. The CDR3 totals 13 residues.

Written as DNA, the CDR3 is TGCGCCAGCAGCTTGGATTTGACGGGCACTGAAGCTTTCTTT. Translated, it gives CASSLDLTGTEAFF. The J gene is TRBJ1-1, the V gene TRBV5-1, with unresolved D. The CDR3 sequence is 14 residues long. V was pared by 0 bases and J by 4 bases, with 10 bases between. Germline assignment: CDR1 SGHRS and CDR2 YFSETQ.

This clonotype was picked up a small number of times. The genes are TRBV12-3 or TRBV12-4 and TRBJ2-1, with 9 nucleotides matching TRBD2. Losses at the gene ends were 7 bases for V and 7 bases for J; bases not matched to a gene: 8. The CDR3 covers 14 residues. The CDR3 loop reads CASTKTSGLNEQFF. The CDR3 region has the DNA TGTGCCAGCACCAAGACTAGCGGACTTAATGAGCAGTTCTTC.

This clonotype was recorded many times. The chain links TRBV20-1 to TRBJ1-6; D gene unclear. V was cut by 6 bases and J by 7 bases, with 16 bases left in between. The CDR3 has 14 amino acids. CDR1 is DFQATT, CDR2 SNEGSKA, per germline (reference sequence). The CDR3 loop reads CSAPSDLWNSPLHF. In nucleotides, the CDR3 is TGCAGTGCCCCTAGCGACCTATGGAATTCACCCCTCCACTTT.

A single count supports this clonotype. The gene calls are TRBV2 and TRBJ2-1, with 7 positions matching TRBD2. The V and J ends lost 7 bases and 2 bases, in that order; junction bases with no gene match: 2. The CDR3 consists of 13 residues. Germline-derived CDR1 and CDR2 are SNHLY and FYNNEI. The DNA of the CDR3 is TGTGCCAGCAATGGGGGGGCCTACAATGAGCAGTTCTTC. Residues: CASNGGAYNEQFF.

This clonotype has a handful of counts. J is TRBJ1-1 and V is TRBV5-1; D gene uncertain. Germline CDR1 SGHRS, CDR2 YFSETQ. V lost 2 bases and J lost 1, with 12 bases in between. The CDR3 is 15 amino acids. CDR3 nucleotide sequence: TGCGCCAGCAGCTTTTTCCGAGCCGAGAACACTGAAGCTTTCTTT. Encoded protein: CASSFFRAENTEAFF.

The J gene is TRBJ2-7, the V gene TRBV11-2, with 8 nucleotides matching TRBD2. The trim removed 5 bases at V and 2 bases at J, leaving 8 bases unmatched. The CDR3 length is 15 residues. In germline, CDR1 is SGHAT, CDR2 FQNNGV. The CDR3 is CASSRRGSGTYEQYF. The CDR3 DNA sequence: TGTGCCAGCAGCCGTAGGGGTAGCGGGACCTACGAGCAGTACTTC.

This clonotype appeared many times. V is TRBV13 and J is TRBJ1-2; a weak D match, TRBD1 (5 bases). This CDR3 has 13 residues. The V end was cut by 3 bases, the J end by 3 bases, with 8 bases between. Germline CDR1 and CDR2: PRHDT and FYEKMQ (reference sequence). The CDR3 bases are TGTGCCAGCAGCTTCGGCAGGGACTATGGCTACACCTTC. Translation gives CASSFGRDYGYTF.